Listed below are T cell receptor beta chains from one sample, sequenced in a study of radiation and T cells in renal cell carcinoma. Sequencing was performed with immunoSEQ multiplex PCR; in TCRdb, only in-frame clones are kept and a portion is missing. The table includes about 140,000 clones, less than 90% detected once. The sequenced sample was blood, obtained from a patient whose treatment included radiotherapy and nephrectomy. These receptors were taken from a woman in her fifties or sixties with renal cell carcinoma. Each CDR3 is given without its conserved first and last residue.

v_call	j_call	cdr3_aa
TRBV5-1	TRBJ2-3	ASSLALGLGGDTQY
TRBV27	TRBJ1-2	ASSLYQGTRSGYT
TRBV6-6	TRBJ1-3	ASSGQGNGNTIY
TRBV29-1	TRBJ1-2	SAGPGTEYGYT
TRBV11-2	TRBJ2-2	ASRPPGRPSGELF
TRBV7-2	TRBJ2-7	ASSLMTYEQY
TRBV2	TRBJ2-7	ASKGSPGISYEQY
TRBV4-3	TRBJ2-5	ASSQGSGAQETQY
TRBV11-3	TRBJ2-3	ASSSTIADTQY
TRBV9	TRBJ1-1	ASSALDRRNTEAF